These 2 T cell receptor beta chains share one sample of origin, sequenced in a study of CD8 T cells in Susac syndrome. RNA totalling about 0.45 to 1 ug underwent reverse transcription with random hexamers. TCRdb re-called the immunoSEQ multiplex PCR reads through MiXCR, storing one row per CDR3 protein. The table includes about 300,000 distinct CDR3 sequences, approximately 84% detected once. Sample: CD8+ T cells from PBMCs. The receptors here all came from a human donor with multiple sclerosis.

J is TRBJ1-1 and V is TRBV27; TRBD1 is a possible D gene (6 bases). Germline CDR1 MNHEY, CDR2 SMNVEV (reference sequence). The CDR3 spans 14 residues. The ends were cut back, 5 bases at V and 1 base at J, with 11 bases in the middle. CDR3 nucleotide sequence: TGTGCCAGCAGTCGAGGGGGGGGGAACACTGAAGCTTTCTTT. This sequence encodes CASSRGGGNTEAFF.

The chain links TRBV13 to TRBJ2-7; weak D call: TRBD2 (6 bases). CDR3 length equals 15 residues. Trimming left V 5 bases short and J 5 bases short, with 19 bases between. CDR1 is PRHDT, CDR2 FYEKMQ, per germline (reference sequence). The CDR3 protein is CASSGAGTLIHEQYF. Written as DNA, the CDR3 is TGTGCCAGCAGCGGGGCAGGGACTTTGATCCACGAGCAGTACTTC.